The source of this T cell receptor beta chain is a study of blood T cell repertoires in COVID-19. Study information: Acute-phase and convalescent COVID-19 samples originated in the United States, Italy and Spain. T cells, B-cell-depleted T cells, or PBMCs provided the cDNA or gDNA that served as material.

How the authors handled the data: Amplification with reference gene primers provided the estimates of nucleated cell counts. The assay was immunoSEQ multiplex PCR, and TCRdb's table has in-frame clones only and misses some. V and J calls and clone size come straight from that table; D and trimming were deduced from the DNA. The repertoire holds 200,000 to 250,000 clones, with about 90% as singletons. The CDR3 is 15 amino acids. V gave up 2 bases and J gave up 6 bases; unmatched junction bases: 7. Germline CDR1 is SGHDT and CDR2 is YYEEEE. Specimen: peripheral blood. This sequence originates from a woman under 30 who had recovered from COVID-19. The chain uses TRBV5-6 and TRBJ1-5; 8 positions match TRBD1. CDR3 region: CASSFGQGAAQPQHF. CDR3 in DNA: TGTGCCAGCAGCTTCGGGCAGGGGGCGGCTCAGCCCCAGCATTTT. Supplemented by reference TRBV5-6 and TRBJ1-5, the full variable domain reads DAGVTQSPTHLIKTRGQQVTLRCSPKSGHDTVSWYQQALGQGPQFIFQYYEEEERQRGNFPDRFSGHQFPNYSSELNVNALLLGDSALYLCASSFGQGAAQPQHFGDGTRLSIL.